The 23 T cell receptor beta chains given below trace back to one sample, sequenced in a study of STAT5B mutations in CD4+ large granular lymphocyte leukemia. Libraries were prepared by immunoSEQ multiplex PCR; TCRdb keeps only in-frame clonotypes and omits some of them. Of tens of thousands of clones detected, about 70% appear once; the ten largest clones hold 2%. Input material: CD4+ T cells from blood buffy coats. The receptors were gathered from a human donor in good health.

The chain couples TRBV2 to TRBJ2-3, with unresolved D. V was shortened by 6 bases and J by 3 bases, with 10 bases between the two germline ends. Germline V gene lookup returns CDR1 SNHLY and CDR2 FYNNEI. The CDR3 length is 13 residues. The CDR3 loop is CASSRALTDTQYF. The CDR3 nucleotides are TGTGCCAGCAGCCGGGCCCTTACAGATACGCAGTATTTT.

V usage is TRBV7-2 and J usage is TRBJ2-1; D is unresolved. This CDR3 contains 13 residues. V gave up 5 bases and J gave up 7 bases, with 12 bases separating them. CDR1 SGHTA and CDR2 FQGNSA come from the germline V gene. DNA for the CDR3: TGTGCCAGCAGCCTCTATAAGATTAATGAGCAGTTCTTC. As protein: CASSLYKINEQFF.

The chain couples TRBV25-1 to TRBJ1-3, with TRBD1 matching over 9 bases. V was clipped by 5 bases and J by 2 bases; unmatched bases: 4. The CDR3 extends over 15 amino acids. CDR1 and CDR2 (germline): MGHDK, SYGVNS. The CDR3 here is CASSNRQGAGNTIYF. The CDR3 DNA is TGTGCCAGCAGTAACCGACAGGGGGCTGGAAACACCATATATTTT.

This clone has only a few counts. The chain has TRBV19 and TRBJ2-3, with 8 bases lining up with TRBD2. The J segment lost 1 base and the V segment lost 5 bases, leaving 2 bases of the junction unmatched. Germline CDR1 and CDR2: LNHDA and SQIVND (reference sequence). The CDR3 is 14 residues long. This chain's CDR3 is CASSVSGGTDTQYF. DNA of the CDR3: TGTGCCAGTAGTGTTAGCGGGGGCACAGATACGCAGTATTTT.

This clone was seen a handful of times. V usage is TRBV9 and J usage is TRBJ1-6, with 12 bases matching TRBD1. The germline V gene has CDR1 SGDLS and CDR2 YYNGEE. Trimming at V came to 4 bases and at J to 8 bases, leaving 10 bases not matched to a gene. The CDR3 runs to 17 residues. The CDR3 reads CASSLSGTGGAYSPLHF. DNA for the CDR3: TGTGCCAGCAGCCTATCCGGGACAGGGGGCGCTTATTCACCCCTCCACTTT.

CDR3 coding DNA: TGTGCCAGTCACCCCAGGGGGCAGGGGGCGGAAGCTTTCTTT. Protein: CASHPRGQGAEAFF. This chain connects TRBV19 to TRBJ1-1, with TRBD1 identical over 8 bases. V lost 8 bases to trimming and J lost 8 bases; unmatched junction nucleotides: 13. The germline CDR1 and CDR2 sequences are LNHDA and SQIVND (reference sequence). CDR3 length: 14 residues. The full variable domain, rest sourced from reference TRBV19 and TRBJ1-1, is DGGITQSPKYLFRKEGQNVTLSCEQNLNHDAMYWYRQDPGQGLRLIYYSQIVNDFQKGDIAEGYSVSREKKESFPLTVTSAQKNPTAFYLCASHPRGQGAEAFFGQGTRLTVV.

The chain has TRBV5-1 and TRBJ1-2; 8 bases align to TRBD1. CDR3 size: 14 residues. J gave up 2 bases and V 3 bases, and 3 bases lay outside the gene matches. In germline, CDR1 is SGHRS, CDR2 YFSETQ. The CDR3 reads CASSYGQGNYGYTF. The CDR3 DNA sequence: TGCGCCAGCAGCTACGGACAGGGCAACTATGGCTACACCTTC.

This clone was observed a handful of times. The J gene is TRBJ1-2, the V gene TRBV6-1, with TRBD1 matching 7 bases. The CDR3 covers 12 residues. With 7 bases clipped from V and 2 bases from J, the junction kept 1 base outside the gene matches. Germline V gives CDR1 MNHNS, CDR2 SASEGT. CDR3 sequence: CASKGANYGYTF. CDR3 coding DNA: TGTGCCAGCAAGGGGGCAAACTATGGCTACACCTTC.

This sequence joins TRBV6-5 and TRBJ1-6; no clear D. The CDR3 covers 13 residues. Trimming pared 7 bases from V and 7 bases from J, leaving 11 bases between. CDR1 MNHEY and CDR2 SVGAGI come from the germline V gene. The CDR3 loop is CASKSQQNSPLHF. CDR3 bases: TGTGCCAGCAAGAGCCAGCAGAATTCACCCCTCCACTTT.

The chain has TRBV6-6 and TRBJ2-5, with 10 bases matching TRBD1. After removal of 0 bases from V and 5 bases from J, the junction contained 6 bases not matched to a gene. The CDR3 has 16 residues. Germline lookup yields CDR1 MNHNY and CDR2 SVGAGI (reference sequence). The CDR3 loop reads CASSYSRDRGWETQYF. DNA of the CDR3: TGTGCCAGCAGTTACTCGCGGGACAGGGGATGGGAGACCCAGTACTTC.

The V gene is TRBV7-2, the J gene TRBJ1-5; D gene unclear. The germline V gene has CDR1 SGHTA and CDR2 FQGNSA. The CDR3 length is 14 residues. Trimming pared 0 bases from V and 5 bases from J, leaving 8 bases between. The CDR3 DNA is TGTGCCAGCAGCTTAGCGGGCTTTGATCAGCCCCAGCATTTT. Residues: CASSLAGFDQPQHF.

The chain links TRBV30 to TRBJ1-6, with D tentatively TRBD1 (5 bases). The germline V gene encodes CDR1 GTSNPN and CDR2 SVGIG (reference sequence). Trimming pared 5 bases from V and 7 bases from J, leaving 15 bases between. There are 14 residues in the CDR3. The CDR3 DNA follows: TGTGCCTGGCGCTGGGGCAGCCCCAATTCACCCCTCCACTTT. This encodes CAWRWGSPNSPLHF.

This clone appeared a few times. The CDR3 loop reads CASSPQTGVSYGYTF. CDR3 nucleotides: TGTGCCAGCAGCCCGCAGACAGGGGTGTCCTATGGCTACACCTTC. The chain carries TRBV7-2 and TRBJ1-2; 8 bases fit TRBD1. From germline, CDR1 is SGHTA and CDR2 FQGNSA. Trimming at V came to 5 bases and at J to 4 bases, leaving 9 bases not matched to a gene. The CDR3 spans 15 residues.

The rearrangement links TRBV7-9 to TRBJ2-5; TRBD1 aligns across 8 bases. With 5 bases clipped from V and 4 bases from J, the junction kept 0 bases outside the gene matches. The CDR3 is 12 amino acids. Germline CDR1 SEHNR, CDR2 FQNEAQ (reference sequence). CDR3 amino acids: CASSTGGETQYF. The CDR3, as DNA: TGTGCCAGCAGCACAGGGGGAGAGACCCAGTACTTC.

V and J are TRBV28 and TRBJ1-3, with TRBD1 as a possible D gene (6 bases). The CDR3 is 18 residues long. Germline values: CDR1 MDHEN, CDR2 SYDVKM. Trimming left V 6 bases short and J 8 bases short, with 29 bases between. The DNA for the CDR3 is TGTGCCAGCAGCCCTATGAGGGGGACAACACTCTCCGGGGACACCATATATTTT. It codes for CASSPMRGTTLSGDTIYF.

V and J are TRBV2 and TRBJ1-2; D uncertain. Between the trimmed V and J ends, which lost 5 bases and 8 bases, there was a span of 18 bases. The CDR3 sequence is 14 residues long. Germline V gene sequence: CDR1 SNHLY, CDR2 FYNNEI. CDR3: CASSKFTALGGYTF. The CDR3 coding sequence is TGTGCCAGCAGTAAGTTCACGGCCCTCGGCGGCTACACCTTC.

This clone was counted a few times. The gene calls are TRBV18 and TRBJ1-1; no reliable D call. The CDR3 contains 12 residues. The germline CDR1 and CDR2 sequences are KGHSH and LQKENI. With 3 bases removed from V and 0 bases from J, the gap between germline ends came to 2 bases. Written as DNA, the CDR3 is TGTGCCAGCTCACCGATGAACACTGAAGCTTTCTTT. As protein: CASSPMNTEAFF.

J is TRBJ2-5 and V is TRBV9; D is perhaps TRBD2 (6 bases). The V gene's germline CDR1 is SGDLS and CDR2 YYNGEE. Trimming pared 3 bases from V and 5 bases from J, leaving 14 bases between. CDR3 length: 14 residues. CDR3 nucleotides: TGTGCCAGCAGCGCAGACGGGGGATTCGAGACCCAGTACTTC. As protein: CASSADGGFETQYF.

This chain links TRBV13 with TRBJ1-2; D is uncertain. The CDR3 is made up of 13 amino acids. V shed 5 bases and J shed 4 bases, with 11 bases lying between them. Looked up from germline, CDR1 is PRHDT and CDR2 is FYEKMQ (reference sequence). CDR3 nucleotides: TGTGCCAGCAGCCTGGGTTCGTCCTATGGCTACACCTTC. Its translation: CASSLGSSYGYTF. The full variable domain, in which reference TRBV13 and TRBJ1-2 provide the parts outside the CDR3, is AAGVIQSPRHLIKEKRETATLKCYPIPRHDTVYWYQQGPGQDPQFLISFYEKMQSDKGSIPDRFSAQQFSDYHSELNMSSLELGDSALYFCASSLGSSYGYTFGSGTRLTVV.

This chain joins TRBV27 and TRBJ2-5, with D perhaps matching TRBD1 (6 bases). V dropped 3 bases and J dropped 0 bases, with 11 bases sitting between them. The germline V gene encodes CDR1 MNHEY and CDR2 SMNVEV (reference sequence). This CDR3 region has 15 residues. The CDR3 protein is CASSFQGLYQETQYF. The DNA for the CDR3 is TGTGCCAGCAGTTTTCAGGGGCTTTACCAAGAGACCCAGTACTTC.

The genes are TRBV6-5 and TRBJ2-5; TRBD1 aligns across 7 bases. Germline V gene sequence: CDR1 MNHEY, CDR2 SVGAGI. With V trimmed by 4 bases and J by 0 bases, 8 bases remained unmatched. CDR3 length: 16 residues. The CDR3 DNA is TGTGCCAGCAGTTTGACAGGGTACGAGGACCAAGAGACCCAGTACTTC. Translating gives CASSLTGYEDQETQYF.

The chain couples TRBV19 to TRBJ2-3; 8 bases line up with TRBD1. The CDR3 length is 16 residues. Germline V gives CDR1 LNHDA, CDR2 SQIVND (reference sequence). J was trimmed by 5 bases and V by 1 base; bases with no gene match: 8. In DNA, the CDR3 is TGTGCCAGTAGTATAGGGATGGGGACAGGAGAAGATACGCAGTATTTT. Translated, it gives CASSIGMGTGEDTQYF.

The chain recombines TRBV10-2 with TRBJ2-2; TRBD2 matches 10 bases. Germline CDR1 and CDR2: WSHSY and SAAADI. Trimming removed 8 bases from V and 7 bases from J; junction bases left unmatched: 10. The CDR3 consists of 15 residues. The DNA of the CDR3 is TGCGCCAGCCTTATAGCGGGGGGAAGGAGCGGGGAGCTGTTTTTT. Translated: CASLIAGGRSGELFF.